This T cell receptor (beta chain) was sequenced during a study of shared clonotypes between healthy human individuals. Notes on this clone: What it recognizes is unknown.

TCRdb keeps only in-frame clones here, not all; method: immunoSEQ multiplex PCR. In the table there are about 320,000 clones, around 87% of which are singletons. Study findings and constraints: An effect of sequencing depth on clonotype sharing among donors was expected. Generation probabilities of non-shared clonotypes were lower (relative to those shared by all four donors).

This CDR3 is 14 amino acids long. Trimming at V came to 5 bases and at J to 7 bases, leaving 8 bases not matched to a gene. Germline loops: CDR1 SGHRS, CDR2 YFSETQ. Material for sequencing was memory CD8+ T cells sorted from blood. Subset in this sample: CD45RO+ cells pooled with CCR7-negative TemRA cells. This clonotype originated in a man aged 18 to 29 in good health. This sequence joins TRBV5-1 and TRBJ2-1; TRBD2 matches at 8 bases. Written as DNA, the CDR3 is TGCGCCAGCAGACCTTGGCGGGAGGAGAATGAGCAGTTCTTC. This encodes CASRPWREENEQFF. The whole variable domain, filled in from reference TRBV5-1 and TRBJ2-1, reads KAGVTQTPRYLIKTRGQQVTLSCSPISGHRSVSWYQQTPGQGLQFLFEYFSETQRNKGNFPGRFSGRQFSNSRSEMNVSTLELGDSALYLCASRPWREENEQFFGPGTRLTVL.